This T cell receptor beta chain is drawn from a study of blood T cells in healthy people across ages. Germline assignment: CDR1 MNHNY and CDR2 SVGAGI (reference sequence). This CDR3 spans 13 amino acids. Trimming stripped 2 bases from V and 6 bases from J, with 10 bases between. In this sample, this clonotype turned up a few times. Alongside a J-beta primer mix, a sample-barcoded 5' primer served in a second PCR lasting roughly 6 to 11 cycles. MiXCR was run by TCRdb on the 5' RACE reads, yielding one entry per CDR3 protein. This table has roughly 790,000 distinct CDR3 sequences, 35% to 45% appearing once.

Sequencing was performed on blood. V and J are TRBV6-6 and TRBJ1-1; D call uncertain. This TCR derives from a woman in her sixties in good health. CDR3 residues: CASSYEGIAEAFF. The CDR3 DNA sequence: TGTGCCAGCAGTTACGAGGGAATCGCTGAAGCTTTCTTT.